The following is a TCR beta chain sequence with its context. Its target is not known. Using immunoSEQ multiplex PCR, the repertoire was profiled, and TCRdb retains in-frame clones only, with some absent. The sample lists some 170,000 clones; more than 80% were seen once. This record belongs to a study of T cell responses to AZD1222 COVID-19 vaccine. Overall study context: Whether given at about 4 or about 12 weeks, second doses were pooled.

The CDR3 is made up of 14 amino acids. The germline V gene encodes CDR1 MGHRA and CDR2 YSYEKL. The V end lost 3 bases, the J end lost 1 base, and 9 bases lay between the germline ends. Overall study findings and caveats: The donors showed a predominance of white British ancestry and of females, with possible underestimation of clonal diversity.

The rearrangement links TRBV4-1 to TRBJ1-1; D remains ambiguous. Sequenced material: peripheral blood, taken on day 0 of AZD1222 vaccination. The receptor comes from an adult in good health. This CDR3 reads CASSQLHQNTEAFF. The CDR3 DNA is TGCGCCAGCAGCCAGCTGCATCAGAACACTGAAGCTTTCTTT.